The next 9 T cell receptor beta chains were all read from a single sample in a study of blood T cell repertoires in COVID-19. Assay used: immunoSEQ multiplex PCR; TCRdb lists only in-frame clones, some missing. Here the sample spans fewer than 300,000 clones, 88% being singletons. Sequencing was carried out using peripheral blood. These receptors were obtained from a man between 18 and 29 years old with active or convalescent COVID-19.

The chain employs TRBV2 and TRBJ1-5; tentative D call: TRBD1 (5 bases). The CDR3 has 14 residues. Germline V gene lookup returns CDR1 SNHLY and CDR2 FYNNEI. V was clipped by 7 bases and J by 4 bases, with 14 bases between them. DNA for the CDR3: TGTGCCAGCACAGGGCAGGCTATGAATCAGCCCCAGCATTTT. As protein: CASTGQAMNQPQHF.

The V call is TRBV3-1 (or the pseudogene TRBV3-2), the J call TRBJ1-1, with D possibly matching TRBD1 (5 bases). In germline, CDR1 is LGHDT, CDR2 YNNKEL (reference sequence). V dropped 0 bases and J dropped 10 bases, with 15 bases sitting between them. The CDR3 covers 14 residues. In DNA, the CDR3 is TGTGCCAGCAGCCAAGAAAGTTGGGGGGTTTCAGCTTTCTTT. The encoded protein is CASSQESWGVSAFF.

The rearrangement joins TRBV10-1 to TRBJ1-1, with D perhaps matching TRBD1 (5 bases). Trimming cost V 5 bases and J 1 base, with 11 bases left between them. The CDR3 has 14 residues. CDR1 is WNHNN and CDR2 is SYGVQD in the germline V gene (reference sequence). The CDR3 loop reads CASSRDFGNTEAFF. As DNA, the CDR3 is TGCGCCAGCAGTCGGGACTTCGGGAACACTGAAGCTTTCTTT.

CDR3 loop: CASSLSGTSGNEQFF. CDR3 DNA sequence: TGTGCCAGCAGCCTAAGCGGGACTAGCGGCAATGAGCAGTTCTTC. V and J are TRBV7-6 and TRBJ2-1; 11 bases map to TRBD2. There are 15 residues in the CDR3. The V gene's germline CDR1 is SGHVS and CDR2 FNYEAQ. V was clipped by 5 bases and J by 6 bases; unmatched bases: 6.

This chain links TRBV12-5 with TRBJ2-1; 10 positions match TRBD1. Germline CDR1 LGHNT, CDR2 FRNRAP. The CDR3 totals 19 residues. The ends lost 0 bases at V and 2 bases at J; junction bases unmatched: 10. CDR3 protein: CASGLVRLMGQGTYNEQFF. The CDR3 DNA sequence: TGTGCTAGTGGTTTGGTACGCCTGATGGGACAGGGGACCTACAATGAGCAGTTCTTC.

This chain joins TRBV29-1 and TRBJ2-7; 7 bases align to TRBD1. CDR3 length: 15 residues. Germline V gene lookup returns CDR1 SQVTM and CDR2 ANQGSEA. The J segment lost 5 bases and the V segment lost 6 bases, leaving 16 bases of the junction unmatched. This chain's CDR3 is CSVAKRVQGTDEQYF. The CDR3 DNA sequence: TGCAGCGTCGCCAAACGCGTACAGGGGACGGACGAGCAGTACTTC.

The table lists this clone with a few counts. V and J are TRBV2 and TRBJ2-6; D is ambiguous. The V gene's germline CDR1 is SNHLY and CDR2 FYNNEI. The CDR3 spans 14 residues. V was clipped by 3 bases and J by 4 bases, with 7 bases between them. Here the CDR3 DNA reads TGTGCCAGCAGTGACAGAACCGGGGCCAACGTCCTGACTTTC. It encodes CASSDRTGANVLTF. The whole variable domain, remainder taken from reference TRBV2 and TRBJ2-6, is EPEVTQTPSHQVTQMGQEVILRCVPISNHLYFYWYRQILGQKVEFLVSFYNNEISEKSEIFDDQFSVERPDGSNFTLKIRSTKLEDSAMYFCASSDRTGANVLTFGAGSRLTVL.

The V and J genes are TRBV24-1 and TRBJ2-2; the D gene is possibly TRBD1 (6 bases). V was cut by 3 bases and J by 1 base, with 8 bases left in between. This CDR3 region has 15 residues. Germline loops: CDR1 KGHDR, CDR2 SFDVKD. DNA for the CDR3: TGTGCCACCAGTGATCCACAGGGGAACACCGGGGAGCTGTTTTTT. Translation: CATSDPQGNTGELFF.

The V gene is TRBV6-6, the J gene TRBJ2-7; TRBD1 matches at 7 bases. From germline, CDR1 is MNHNY and CDR2 SVGAGI (reference sequence). The junction had 8 bases not matched to a gene; V was cut back by 0 bases and J by 6 bases. This CDR3 spans 15 amino acids. CDR3 in DNA: TGTGCCAGCAGTTACTCGAAGGGGGCCAGGGGCGAGCAGTACTTC. Encoded protein: CASSYSKGARGEQYF.